Sequencing of this TCR beta chain was carried out in a study of Tregs in tolerant kidney transplant recipients (dated by TCRdb to the late 2010s). Broadly, across the study: The study used TCRbeta sequencing to identify donor-specific regulatory T cells before combined kidney and bone marrow transplantation, then tracked those cells after transplant. In a few healthy controls, several methods of expanding Tregs specific for an allogeneic donor were compared by TCRbeta repertoire sequencing.

The CDR3 measures 16 amino acids from cysteine to phenylalanine. The kept DNA is CDR3 alone, 48 bases in frame from the first base. As encoded in the germline V gene, CDR1 is SNHLY while CDR2 is FYNNEI. Between the V and J ends, shortened by 2 bases and 3 bases respectively, the junction contains 15 bases. Remarks on this clone: It lacks a known antigen. Base qualities are missing; no much larger clone stands one base away.

The paper as a whole reports these results and caveats: Biological reproducibility was not directly assessed, although technical replication error appeared to be minimal. The study was constrained by small patient numbers, and validation of the findings is required in larger populations and under other immunosuppression protocols. Expanding Tregs with activated donor B cells appeared to identify the most biologically relevant and donor-specific TCRbeta repertoire.

Thawed PBMCs were FACS-sorted into unstimulated Tregs (CD4+CD25+CD127-), CD4+ non-Tregs (CD4+CD25-), CD4 cells and CD8 cells. Blood from healthy controls was obtained either from healthy volunteers or as purchased buffy coats. Healthy control blood was processed to PBMCs with a Ficoll density gradient and then cryopreserved, whereas patient PBMCs were collected both before and after transplant. Genomic DNA was extracted from sorted cells with the QIAGEN DNeasy Blood and Tissue Kit for TCRbeta CDR3 sequencing. High-throughput TCRbeta CDR3 sequencing, including PCR amplification with bias correction and internal controls, was performed commercially through immunoSEQ. The original methods were these. Unique productive TCRbeta sequences were defined by CDR3 nucleotide sequence where primers matched, and otherwise by CDR3 amino acid sequence together with Vbeta and Jbeta genes. To correct sorting error, sequences shared between sorted populations at a frequency ratio of 2:1 or less were removed; the rest were assigned to the higher population. A sequence counted as donor-reactive if, in CFSE-low cells, the sequence had a frequency of at least 0.01% and was expanded at least 5-fold compared with unstimulated cells. Repertoire divergence was quantified by Jensen-Shannon divergence using the top 100 TCRbeta sequences ranked by frequency. For samples with multiple sequencing runs, sorting error was corrected separately for each run before the runs were pooled. Sourced from immuneACCESS, this table was stored by TCRdb with only in-frame sequences that have V and J called. A share of the clones is absent; for the studies checked, an unresolved V gene accounts for under half, and the remainder has no known explanation. Clone size and V and J calls were adopted from that table, with D and trimming inferred from the DNA. The sample table contains approximately 260,000 clones; only one count was recorded for about four fifths of them. The ten most abundant clones make up about 0.58% of the sample.

The chain is assembled from TRBV2 and TRBJ2-3; TRBD2 might be the D gene, on 6 matching bases. The receptor was derived from a human donor in good health. The specimen was CD4+ T cells from blood. The sequenced DNA is TGTGCCAGCAGTGAATTCCCGGGGGTGCAGACAGATACGCAGTATTTT. This encodes CASSEFPGVQTDTQYF.